What follows is one T cell receptor (beta chain) and its context. The antigen is unknown. This entry is derived from a study of regulatory T cells in long-lasting Graves disease. Arm-PCR of CDR3 regions with iRepertoire HTBI primers generated TCR beta libraries. A single record per CDR3 protein comes from TCRdb applying MiXCR to the multiplex PCR reads. The sample lists around 340,000 distinct CDR3 sequences, about 19% occurring once. Study-wide points: Favoring TRBV28, TRBJ1-2 and TRBJ2-5 was a feature seen in persistent disease.

Time point defined: persistent/refractory GD, antithyroid drugs over 5 years with positive TRAb. RNA isolated from PBMCs was used to make the TCR library. The CDR3 has 15 amino acids. Deletions cut 1 base from V and 5 bases from J, with 11 bases between. The germline V gene has CDR1 LGHNA and CDR2 YSLEER. This chain links TRBV4-3 with TRBJ1-4; D is unclear. The sequence came from a female donor with Graves disease. Specimen: peripheral blood mononuclear cells (PBMCs), collected when the disease was refractory, from a patient treated with antithyroid drugs. This chain's CDR3 is CASSQGVSRNEKLFF. CDR3 in DNA: TGCGCCAGCAGCCAAGGTGTATCACGGAATGAAAAACTGTTTTTT.